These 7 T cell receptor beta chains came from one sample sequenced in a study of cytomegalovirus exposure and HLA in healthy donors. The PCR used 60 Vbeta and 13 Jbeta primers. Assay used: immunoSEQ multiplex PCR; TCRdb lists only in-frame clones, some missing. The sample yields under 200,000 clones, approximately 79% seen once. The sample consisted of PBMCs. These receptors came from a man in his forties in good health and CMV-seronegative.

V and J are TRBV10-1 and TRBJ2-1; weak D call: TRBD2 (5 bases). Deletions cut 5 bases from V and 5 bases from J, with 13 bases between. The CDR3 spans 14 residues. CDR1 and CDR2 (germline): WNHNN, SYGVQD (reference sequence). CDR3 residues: CASSYNSANNEQFF. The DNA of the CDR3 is TGCGCCAGCAGTTACAATAGCGCGAACAATGAGCAGTTCTTC.

The CDR3 loop is CAWVKEATLNYGYTF. In DNA, the CDR3 is TGTGCCTGGGTGAAAGAGGCCACCCTAAACTATGGCTACACCTTC. The genes are TRBV30 and TRBJ1-2; D gene unclear. Germline CDR1 GTSNPN, CDR2 SVGIG (reference sequence). With 5 bases removed from V and 2 bases from J, the gap between germline ends came to 18 bases. There are 15 residues in the CDR3. The complete variable domain, with remaining parts taken from reference TRBV30 and TRBJ1-2, reads SQTIHQWPATLVQPVGSPLSLECTVEGTSNPNLYWYRQAAGRGLQLLFYSVGIGQISSEVPQNLSASRPQDRQFILSSKKLLLSDSGFYLCAWVKEATLNYGYTFGSGTRLTVV.

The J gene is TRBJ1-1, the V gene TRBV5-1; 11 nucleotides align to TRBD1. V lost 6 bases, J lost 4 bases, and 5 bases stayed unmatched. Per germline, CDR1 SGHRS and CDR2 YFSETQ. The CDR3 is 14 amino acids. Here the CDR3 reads CASKSGTGGTEAFF. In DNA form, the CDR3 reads TGCGCCAGCAAATCCGGGACAGGGGGCACTGAAGCTTTCTTT. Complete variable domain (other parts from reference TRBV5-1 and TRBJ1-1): KAGVTQTPRYLIKTRGQQVTLSCSPISGHRSVSWYQQTPGQGLQFLFEYFSETQRNKGNFPGRFSGRQFSNSRSEMNVSTLELGDSALYLCASKSGTGGTEAFFGQGTRLTVV.

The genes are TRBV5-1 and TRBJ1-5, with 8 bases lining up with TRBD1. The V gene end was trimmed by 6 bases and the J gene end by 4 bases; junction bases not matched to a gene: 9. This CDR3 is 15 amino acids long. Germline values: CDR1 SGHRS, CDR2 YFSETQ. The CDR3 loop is CASKLDRGVNQPQHF. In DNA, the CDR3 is TGCGCCAGCAAGCTAGACAGGGGAGTTAATCAGCCCCAGCATTTT.

The CDR3 sequence: CASSESGGVGDTQYF. CDR3 DNA: TGTGCCAGCAGTGAAAGCGGGGGGGTCGGGGATACGCAGTATTTT. V usage is TRBV6-4 and J usage is TRBJ2-3; the match to TRBD2 covers 10 bases. Germline V gene sequence: CDR1 MRHNA, CDR2 SNTAGT. The CDR3 spans 15 residues. V dropped 3 bases and J dropped 6; count of bases not matched to a gene: 6.

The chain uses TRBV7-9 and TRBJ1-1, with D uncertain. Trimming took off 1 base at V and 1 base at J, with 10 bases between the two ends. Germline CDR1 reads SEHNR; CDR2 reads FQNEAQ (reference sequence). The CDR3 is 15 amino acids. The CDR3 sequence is CASSLGGYRNTEAFF. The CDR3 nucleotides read TGTGCCAGCAGCTTAGGCGGGTACAGGAACACTGAAGCTTTCTTT.

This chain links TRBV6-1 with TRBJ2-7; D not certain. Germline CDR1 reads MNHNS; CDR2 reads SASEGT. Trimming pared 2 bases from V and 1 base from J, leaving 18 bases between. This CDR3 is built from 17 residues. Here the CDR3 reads CASSEIHSRSPSYEQYF. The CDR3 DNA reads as TGTGCCAGCAGTGAAATACACAGCCGCTCGCCTTCCTACGAGCAGTACTTC.